Sequencing of this TCR beta chain was carried out in a study of vaccination effects on CD4 cells after COVID-19 (dated by TCRdb to the early 2020s). About the full investigation: Across the study, the median time from the second dose to post-vaccine sampling was 72 days (range 14 to 241). Cultures from other donors in the study were sequenced with the Oncomine TCR Beta short-read assay on an Illumina iSeq 100. Altogether, around ten COVID-19 convalescent patients and a handful of SARS-CoV-2-naive healthy vaccine recipients made up the full study. In both COVID-19 convalescent patients and infection-naive vaccine recipients, the study compared SARS-CoV-2 spike-specific CD4+ TCR repertoires from before mRNA vaccination with those from after it.

Libraries came from the immunoSEQ multiplex PCR assay. DNA from the CD4+ T cells that had been cultured and isolated underwent TCR beta CDR3 sequencing. As for the original processing: Non-productive TCR sequences were removed and reads were trimmed to the CDR3 region, keeping CDR3s of at least 7 amino acids. The MANAFEST web app was used to pick out antigen-specific clonotypes by comparing their expansion in peptide wells with that in reference cultures. Positive clones required FDR<0.05 expansion versus reference and all other wells, odds ratio above 5, and frequency above 0.1% in two replicate wells. A clonotype was defined as cross-reactive if the clonotype was significantly expanded both in SARS-CoV-2 spike wells and in at least one common cold coronavirus spike condition. CDR3 similarity was assessed by Levenshtein distance using the stringdist R package, and unrooted trees were constructed with ape in R 3.6.1. Imported from immuneACCESS, the table was reduced by TCRdb to in-frame sequences with V and J called. These copies leave out some clones; in studies compared against another copy, an unresolved V gene accounts for under half, and the cause of the remainder is not known. The V and J calls and the clone size are those of that table, but D and trimming were determined from the DNA. Here the sample has roughly 70,000 clones; roughly 80% occur a single time. Of the sample, approximately 0.9% falls within the top ten clones.

Trimming removed 5 bases from V and 3 bases from J, leaving 11 bases between the germline ends. From its cysteine to its valine, the CDR3 spans 13 amino acids. The sequence is cut down to CDR3 DNA, 39 bases in frame from base 1. The CDR1 and CDR2 encoded by the germline V gene are KGHSH and LQKENI. Points on this clone: Its antigen specificity is not known. Per-base qualities were not stored, and no clone one base away is much larger.

Overall study outcomes, separate from this receptor: Only a small number of convalescent patients were included, and no early post-infection timepoints were available, which limited the study. Marked clonal contraction was observed in both infection-induced and vaccine-induced clones at late post-vaccination timepoints, consistent with waning T cell responses. Among healthy vaccine recipients, nearly all vaccine-induced clones were SARS-CoV-2 mono-reactive, and just 1 of 255 was cross-reactive with common cold coronaviruses.

To identify antigen-specific CD4+ T cell clonotypes by their expansion, the ViraFEST assay first stimulated PBMC with viral peptide pools and then applied TCR sequencing. After 10 to 11 days of culture, CD4+ T cells were isolated with the EasySep CD4+ T cell isolation kit. Participants received two doses of either the BNT162b2 or the mRNA-1273 mRNA SARS-CoV-2 vaccine. None of the healthy vaccine recipients had a prior SARS-CoV-2 infection, which was confirmed by nucleocapsid antibody tests that came back negative both before and after vaccination. Approximately 2.1 million PBMC per well were cultured in IMDM with about 5.1% human AB serum, about 9.4 IU/ml IL-2 and gentamicin, plus 10 ug/ml peptides. On days 3 and 7, half of the culture medium was replaced with fresh IL-2-containing medium. Unless noted otherwise, every peptide stimulation condition was grown in triplicate wells. Using Ficoll-Paque Plus gradient centrifugation, PBMC were separated from whole blood and then either used fresh or cryopreserved at -140C. The spike proteins of SARS-CoV-2 and of the common cold coronaviruses HCoV-NL63, HCoV-OC43 and HCoV-229E were spanned by overlapping peptide pools. Genomic DNA was extracted from cultured CD4+ T cells with the QIAamp micro DNA kit.

The origin of this receptor is a human donor who received a COVID-19 vaccine. Here the sequenced sample was CD4+ T cells from PBMCs cultured with HCoV-OC43 spike peptides, taken after COVID-19 vaccination. In the paper's terms, the cell subset or site label means: HCoV-OC43 spike overlapping peptide pool stimulation. The chain is assembled from TRBV18 and TRBJ2-7, with the identity of the D gene unclear. Here the CDR3 is given as CASSRTESYEQYV. The nucleotides are TGTGCCAGCTCAAGGACGGAGAGCTACGAGCAGTACGTC.